This T cell receptor beta chain was observed in a study of T cell clonality in common variable immunodeficiency. This clone was seen ten or more times. Its antigen remains unknown. Coverage ceases 3 residues before the CDR3 finishes, and the germline J gene fills in the end. Study results and caveats: CVID subjects shared fewer TCRbeta clones than healthy controls did.

Germline values: CDR1 SGHTA, CDR2 FQGTGA. CDR3 length equals 14 residues. Clones were sequenced by immunoSEQ multiplex PCR, and TCRdb holds only the in-frame ones, with some missing. Observed are under 50,000 clones, no singletons, with the top ten taking approximately 2%. The clonotype was recovered from a person aged 18-70 years in good health. The chain employs TRBV7-3 and TRBJ1-2, with TRBD1 matching 8 bases. The material sequenced was peripheral blood mononuclear cells. The chain's CDR3 is CASSVSRGLGGYTF. The CDR3 DNA, read in part, is TGTGCCAGCAGCGTCTCCAGGGGGCTAGGAGGC.